The 28 T cell receptor beta chains in this list originate from one sample, sequenced in a study of blood T cell repertoires in COVID-19. Here immunoSEQ multiplex PCR was the method, and the copy in TCRdb shows in-frame clones only, minus some. The data contain around 200,000 clones, approximately 90% of them seen just once; the ten biggest clones take up approximately 12%. Sequenced input: peripheral blood. Receptors originate from a woman in her late teens or twenties who had recovered from COVID-19.

The chain uses TRBV7-2 and TRBJ2-3; D is perhaps TRBD1 (5 bases). This CDR3 spans 15 amino acids. Germline CDR1 reads SGHTA; CDR2 reads FQGNSA. The V end lost 3 bases, the J end lost 2 bases, and 12 bases lay between the germline ends. CDR3 in amino acids: CASSFIGHDTDTQYF. DNA of the CDR3: TGTGCCAGCAGCTTTATAGGACACGACACAGATACGCAGTATTTT.

This rearrangement joins TRBV19 to TRBJ1-1, with D possibly TRBD1 on 5 matching bases. CDR1 and CDR2 from the germline V gene are LNHDA and SQIVND (reference sequence). The CDR3 covers 13 residues. Trimming stripped 4 bases from V and 4 bases from J, with 10 bases between. The CDR3 reads CASSNGGLTEAFF. The CDR3, as DNA: TGTGCCAGTAGTAACGGGGGTCTCACTGAAGCTTTCTTT. Complete variable domain (other parts from reference TRBV19 and TRBJ1-1): DGGITQSPKYLFRKEGQNVTLSCEQNLNHDAMYWYRQDPGQGLRLIYYSQIVNDFQKGDIAEGYSVSREKKESFPLTVTSAQKNPTAFYLCASSNGGLTEAFFGQGTRLTVV.

V usage is TRBV24-1 and J usage is TRBJ2-6; D unresolved. The CDR3 is made up of 15 amino acids. Germline V lookup: CDR1 KGHDR, CDR2 SFDVKD. Deletions cut 7 bases from V and 2 bases from J, with 11 bases between. CDR3 amino acids: CATSALGAGANVLTF. The CDR3 nucleotides read TGTGCCACCAGCGCGTTAGGAGCTGGGGCCAACGTCCTGACTTTC.

The chain couples TRBV6-5 to TRBJ2-1, with 7 bases aligning to TRBD2. V lost 9 bases and J lost 9; bases outside the gene matches: 11. This CDR3 spans 13 amino acids. Germline V gene lookup returns CDR1 MNHEY and CDR2 SVGAGI. CDR3 sequence (DNA): TGTGCCAGTGCCCTGGGGGGGAGGGTTGAGCAGTTCTTC. It yields the protein CASALGGRVEQFF.

This chain connects TRBV5-6 to TRBJ2-3; D perhaps matches TRBD2 (5 bases). V shed 2 bases and J shed 0 bases, with 10 bases lying between them. CDR1 and CDR2 from the germline V gene are SGHDT and YYEEEE. This CDR3 contains 15 residues. The CDR3 nucleotides read TGTGCCAGCAGCTTAAGGAGCGGTAGCACAGATACGCAGTATTTT. It encodes CASSLRSGSTDTQYF. The full variable domain, in which reference TRBV5-6 and TRBJ2-3 provide the parts outside the CDR3, is DAGVTQSPTHLIKTRGQQVTLRCSPKSGHDTVSWYQQALGQGPQFIFQYYEEEERQRGNFPDRFSGHQFPNYSSELNVNALLLGDSALYLCASSLRSGSTDTQYFGPGTRLTVL.

This clone was seen a handful of times. The V and J genes are TRBV5-1 and TRBJ1-1; possibly TRBD1 for D (5 bases). V gave up 4 bases and J gave up 4 bases, with 11 bases separating them. CDR1 is SGHRS and CDR2 is YFSETQ in the germline V gene. The CDR3 has 13 amino acids. Here the CDR3 reads CASSQERGTEAFF. The CDR3 region has the DNA TGCGCCAGCAGCCAAGAAAGGGGCACTGAAGCTTTCTTT.

The V gene is TRBV25-1, the J gene TRBJ2-7; 10 bases map to TRBD1. CDR1 MGHDK and CDR2 SYGVNS come from the germline V gene. The CDR3 is 16 residues long. V was clipped by 4 bases and J by 2 bases; unmatched bases: 8. In DNA form, the CDR3 reads TGTGCCAGCAGTGGTTCCGGGACAGGGGTAACCTACGAGCAGTACTTC. It translates to CASSGSGTGVTYEQYF.

This clone showed up just once. The V and J genes are TRBV28 and TRBJ1-2, with 7 bases that match TRBD1. This CDR3 comprises 16 residues. J lost 5 bases, V lost 5 bases, and 14 bases had no gene match. Germline CDR1 reads MDHEN; CDR2 reads SYDVKM. The CDR3, as DNA: TGTGCCAGCAGTACCCCTCGACAGGGTAATAGGTATGGCTACACCTTC. Amino acids: CASSTPRQGNRYGYTF.

The chain combines TRBV9 with TRBJ1-1; D unresolved. CDR1 and CDR2 from the germline V gene are SGDLS and YYNGEE. There are 13 residues in the CDR3. Between the trimmed V and J ends, which lost 2 bases and 4 bases, there was a span of 9 bases. For the CDR3, the DNA is TGTGCCAGCAGCGTTATGGGGAGCACTGAAGCTTTCTTT. Residues: CASSVMGSTEAFF. Full variable domain (missing parts from reference TRBV9 and TRBJ1-1): DSGVTQTPKHLITATGQRVTLRCSPRSGDLSVYWYQQSLDQGLQFLIQYYNGEERAKGNILERFSAQQFPDLHSELNLSSLELGDSALYFCASSVMGSTEAFFGQGTRLTVV.

The CDR3 coding sequence is TGTGCCACCAGTGACCGGGGGACTAGCGGGTTCAATGAGCAGTTCTTC. Residues: CATSDRGTSGFNEQFF. The chain joins TRBV24-1 to TRBJ2-1, with 12 nucleotides matching TRBD2. This CDR3 is built from 16 residues. Germline-derived CDR1 and CDR2 are KGHDR and SFDVKD. The junction had 6 bases not matched to a gene; V was cut back by 4 bases and J by 6 bases.

The chain couples TRBV6-2 or TRBV6-3 to TRBJ1-2; 7 nucleotides match TRBD1. Germline V lookup: CDR1 MNHEY, CDR2 SVGEGT. The V gene end was trimmed by 6 bases and the J gene end by 4 bases; junction bases not matched to a gene: 8. The CDR3 covers 14 residues. CDR3 protein: CASSRDRGSYGYTF. CDR3 bases: TGTGCCAGCAGCCGGGACAGAGGGAGCTATGGCTACACCTTC.

This clone was found once. The rearrangement uses TRBV7-2 and TRBJ2-5, with D perhaps matching TRBD1 (6 bases). Per the germline V gene, CDR1 is SGHTA and CDR2 is FQGNSA. The CDR3 is made up of 16 amino acids. Between the trimmed V and J ends, which lost 2 bases and 2 bases, there was a span of 15 bases. The CDR3 bases are TGTGCCAGCAGCTTATTAAGGGGACAAGTTCAAGAGACCCAGTACTTC. Its protein product is CASSLLRGQVQETQYF.

V usage is TRBV28 and J usage is TRBJ2-7; TRBD1 is a possible D gene (5 bases). V was shortened by 1 base and J by 5 bases, with 12 bases between the two germline ends. The CDR3 extends over 14 amino acids. Germline V lookup: CDR1 MDHEN, CDR2 SYDVKM. The CDR3 DNA follows: TGTGCCAGCAGTTTATATAGGGCCAGGGACGAGCAGTACTTC. Amino acid sequence: CASSLYRARDEQYF.

This chain uses TRBV19 with TRBJ2-1; 10 bases are shared with TRBD1. The trim removed 5 bases at V and 5 bases at J, leaving 9 bases unmatched. The V gene's germline CDR1 is LNHDA and CDR2 SQIVND (reference sequence). The CDR3 runs 16 residues. CDR3 sequence reads: CASSPYLGQGDNEQFF. CDR3 coding DNA: TGTGCCAGTAGTCCCTACCTTGGACAGGGGGACAATGAGCAGTTCTTC.

This sequence joins TRBV7-9 and TRBJ2-1; possible D gene TRBD2, 6 bases. The CDR3 contains 19 residues. Germline V CDR1 and CDR2: SEHNR, FQNEAQ (reference sequence). V was cut by 3 bases and J by 0 bases, with 21 bases left in between. The CDR3 DNA reads TGTGCCAGCAGCTTCCCTCCCTCTGTAGATAGCGGCTCCTACAATGAGCAGTTCTTC. Amino acids: CASSFPPSVDSGSYNEQFF.

The chain employs TRBV9 and TRBJ1-1; D is ambiguous. Trimming took off 0 bases at V and 4 bases at J, with 7 bases between the two ends. The CDR3 sequence is 13 residues long. Germline CDR1 is SGDLS and CDR2 is YYNGEE. As DNA, the CDR3 is TGTGCCAGCAGCGTAGAAACGGGCACTGAAGCTTTCTTT. Residues: CASSVETGTEAFF.

The rearrangement links TRBV11-2 to TRBJ1-2; tentatively, D is TRBD1 (5 bases). Trimming took 5 bases from V and 1 from J, leaving 14 bases between them. The CDR3 sequence is 15 residues long. Germline lookup yields CDR1 SGHAT and CDR2 FQNNGV. The DNA for the CDR3 is TGTGCCAGCAGCCCGGACGGACACGTTAACTATGGCTACACCTTC. It yields the protein CASSPDGHVNYGYTF. Full variable domain (rest looked up from reference TRBV11-2 and TRBJ1-2): EAGVAQSPRYKIIEKRQSVAFWCNPISGHATLYWYQQILGQGPKLLIQFQNNGVVDDSQLPKDRFSAERLKGVDSTLKIQPAKLEDSAVYLCASSPDGHVNYGYTFGSGTRLTVV.

The rearrangement uses TRBV10-3 and TRBJ2-5; a weak D match, TRBD2 (5 bases). Trimming removed 1 base from V and 4 bases from J, with 16 bases in between. CDR1 and CDR2 (germline): ENHRY, SYGVKD. The CDR3 loop spans 16 amino acids. The CDR3 protein is CAISEYSDTEGETQYF. CDR3 sequence (DNA): TGTGCCATCAGTGAGTATAGTGACACCGAGGGAGAGACCCAGTACTTC.

This clone was seen at least ten times. This sequence joins TRBV14 and TRBJ1-2; 10 positions agree with TRBD1. CDR3 length: 15 amino acids. Trimming cost V 4 bases and J 6 bases; bases outside gene matches: 8. Germline assignment: CDR1 SGHDN and CDR2 FVKESK. The CDR3 sequence: CASSPAGTGVNGYTF. CDR3 DNA: TGTGCCAGCAGCCCCGCCGGGACAGGGGTCAATGGCTACACCTTC.

This sequence joins TRBV3-1 (or the pseudogene TRBV3-2) and TRBJ1-3, with unresolved D. This CDR3 region has 14 residues. The V gene's germline CDR1 is LGHDT and CDR2 YNNKEL (reference sequence). V gave up 5 bases and J gave up 7 bases, with 15 bases separating them. The CDR3, as DNA: TGTGCCAGCAGCGCTAGCATAGGGTGGAACACCATATATTTT. Protein product: CASSASIGWNTIYF.

This rearrangement joins TRBV15 to TRBJ2-3; no clear D gene. V was clipped by 5 bases and J by 5 bases, with 11 bases between them. The germline V gene encodes CDR1 LNHNV and CDR2 YYDKDF (reference sequence). The CDR3 consists of 13 residues. The CDR3 DNA follows: TGTGCCACCAGCCCCCCGGTGGTAGATACGCAGTATTTT. Its protein is CATSPPVVDTQYF.

In DNA, the CDR3 is TGTGCCAGCAGCCGGGGACAGGGGTGGAGGAACACCGGGGAGCTGTTTTTT. Translating gives CASSRGQGWRNTGELFF. The rearrangement joins TRBV3-1 (or the pseudogene TRBV3-2) to TRBJ2-2; 10 positions agree with TRBD1. Germline V gene sequence: CDR1 LGHDT, CDR2 YNNKEL (reference sequence). Trimming at V came to 4 bases and at J to 1 base, leaving 6 bases not matched to a gene. The CDR3 covers 17 residues.

This rearrangement joins TRBV5-1 to TRBJ2-7; TRBD2 matches at 9 bases. The CDR3 extends over 15 amino acids. J was trimmed by 7 bases and V by 0 bases; bases with no gene match: 8. Germline loops: CDR1 SGHRS, CDR2 YFSETQ. The CDR3: CASSLVAGASQEQYF. The CDR3 coding sequence is TGCGCCAGCAGCTTGGTAGCGGGAGCATCACAGGAGCAGTACTTC. Supplemented by reference TRBV5-1 and TRBJ2-7, the full variable domain reads KAGVTQTPRYLIKTRGQQVTLSCSPISGHRSVSWYQQTPGQGLQFLFEYFSETQRNKGNFPGRFSGRQFSNSRSEMNVSTLELGDSALYLCASSLVAGASQEQYFGPGTRLTVT.

V is TRBV9 and J is TRBJ1-1, with D possibly TRBD1 on 5 matching bases. CDR3 size: 13 residues. Trimming cost V 4 bases and J 5 bases, with 12 bases left between them. The germline V gene encodes CDR1 SGDLS and CDR2 YYNGEE. The CDR3 loop is CASSPMGGTEAFF. The CDR3 DNA reads as TGTGCCAGCAGCCCCATGGGGGGAACTGAAGCTTTCTTT.

The chain has TRBV27 and TRBJ1-6; D call uncertain. V dropped 8 bases and J dropped 7 bases, with 15 bases sitting between them. The CDR3 contains 14 residues. Germline assignment: CDR1 MNHEY and CDR2 SMNVEV (reference sequence). The CDR3 region has the DNA TGTGCCAGCTCATACAGCAAAGCCAATTCACCCCTCCACTTT. It specifies CASSYSKANSPLHF.

The rearrangement joins TRBV7-9 to TRBJ2-7; 10 bases line up with TRBD1. CDR3 length equals 14 residues. Trimming removed 5 bases from V and 6 bases from J; junction bases left unmatched: 7. Germline V gene sequence: CDR1 SEHNR, CDR2 FQNEAQ (reference sequence). The CDR3 spells CASSHRDRGLEQYF. DNA for the CDR3: TGTGCCAGCAGCCACCGGGACAGGGGACTCGAGCAGTACTTC.

This CDR3 is CASSDSVLLNTEAFF. DNA for the CDR3: TGTGCCAGTAGCGACAGTGTCCTACTGAACACTGAAGCTTTCTTT. The chain has TRBV19 and TRBJ1-1, with D possibly TRBD1 on 5 matching bases. This CDR3 comprises 15 residues. Germline loops: CDR1 LNHDA, CDR2 SQIVND (reference sequence). Trimming shortened V by 6 bases and J by 0 bases, and 14 bases separated the two germline ends.

This clone appeared once. The J gene is TRBJ1-2, the V gene TRBV9, with 11 bases lining up with TRBD1. Germline CDR1 and CDR2: SGDLS and YYNGEE. The CDR3 is 16 amino acids. The V segment lost 2 bases and the J segment 2 bases; nucleotides outside the gene matches: 5. The CDR3: CASSVAGTGGNYGYTF. Here the CDR3 DNA reads TGTGCCAGCAGCGTTGCCGGGACAGGGGGAAACTATGGCTACACCTTC.